The source of this T cell receptor beta chain is a study of human T cells and chemical hapten exposure. Study-wide results and limits: TCRs above 1 in 1000 frequency did not change with DPC sensitization.

The library tagged individual cDNA molecules with unique molecular identifiers. TCRdb re-analysed the 5' RACE reads in MiXCR, keeping a single row per CDR3 protein. The data hold 150,000 or so distinct CDR3 sequences, with about 4.3% observed a single time. Unfractionated whole blood served as the source for total RNA extraction. This clonotype was seen many times. Its matching antigen is unknown. CDR3 length: 15 residues. Germline assignment: CDR1 MNHEY and CDR2 SMNVEV (reference sequence). V dropped 5 bases and J dropped 3 bases, with 17 bases sitting between them. The TCR sequence derives from a female donor in good health. This sequence joins TRBV27 and TRBJ2-7, with D possibly matching TRBD2 (6 bases). DNA for the CDR3: TGTGCCAGCAGTGCGGGGACCCCAGGTGGCTACGAGCAGTACTTC. This translates into CASSAGTPGGYEQYF.